What follows are 25 T cell receptor beta chains derived from one specimen sequenced in a study of CD8 T cells in ankylosing spondylitis. One entry per CDR3 protein, called by TCRdb with MiXCR from the 5' RACE reads. The sample lists 8,000 to 9,000 distinct CDR3 sequences; 3.9% were seen once. The sequenced sample consisted of blood, either unsorted or a sorted T cell fraction (not recorded which). The receptors originated from a female donor with ankylosing spondylitis or in good health (not recorded which).

In its sample, this clonotype was seen many times. The V and J genes are TRBV9 and TRBJ2-1; D is uncertain. CDR1 and CDR2 from the germline V gene are SGDLS and YYNGEE. Between the trimmed V and J ends, which lost 4 bases and 6 bases, there was a span of 14 bases. The CDR3 sequence is 14 residues long. The CDR3 bases are TGTGCCAGCAGCCCTTTAGGGATGGGCAATGAGCAGTTCTTC. This gives the protein CASSPLGMGNEQFF.

This clonotype was picked up many times. The chain couples TRBV9 to TRBJ2-2; TRBD2 agrees at 7 bases. In germline, CDR1 is SGDLS, CDR2 YYNGEE. With V trimmed by 0 bases and J by 1 base, 3 bases remained unmatched. CDR3 length: 16 amino acids. The CDR3 sequence: CASSVDGEGNTGELFF. CDR3 nucleotides: TGTGCCAGCAGCGTAGATGGGGAGGGGAACACCGGGGAGCTGTTTTTT.

This clonotype occurred many times. The chain is built from TRBV9 and TRBJ1-3; tentatively, D is TRBD1 (5 bases). The length of the CDR3 is 16 residues. The ends were cut back, 4 bases at V and 0 bases at J, with 14 bases in the middle. Germline CDR1 reads SGDLS; CDR2 reads YYNGEE. In DNA, the CDR3 is TGTGCCAGCAGCCTACCTAGGGGTAACTCTGGAAACACCATATATTTT. Translated: CASSLPRGNSGNTIYF.

This clonotype is medium-sized within its sample. The chain is built from TRBV9 and TRBJ2-1; D is uncertain. V was clipped by 2 bases and J by 5 bases, with 5 bases between them. The CDR3 has 12 residues. Germline V gene sequence: CDR1 SGDLS, CDR2 YYNGEE. DNA of the CDR3: TGTGCCAGCAGCGTGATGGACAATGAGCAGTTCTTC. It is translated as CASSVMDNEQFF.

This clonotype is categorized as medium-sized. The chain joins TRBV21-1 to TRBJ1-5; the D call of TRBD1 is as the table states it, not checked on the DNA. TRBV21-1 is a listed pseudogene. This CDR3 is built from 14 residues. CDR3 in DNA: TGTGCCAGCAGCCCCGGGGAGGGCAATCAGCCCCAGCATTTT. Translated, it gives CASSPGEGNQPQHF.

This clonotype was counted ten times or more. The chain links TRBV9 to TRBJ2-5; D is ambiguous. Germline CDR1 SGDLS, CDR2 YYNGEE. The CDR3 spans 14 residues. The V end lost 2 bases, the J end lost 1 base, and 9 bases lay between the germline ends. The CDR3 DNA is TGTGCCAGCAGCGTGTCGCACCTCCAAGAGACCCAGTACTTC. Protein product: CASSVSHLQETQYF.

By share, this clonotype ranks as medium-sized. The J gene is TRBJ2-3, the V gene TRBV9; D gene unclear. V was cut by 0 bases and J by 3 bases, with 5 bases left in between. CDR3 length equals 13 residues. Germline V gives CDR1 SGDLS, CDR2 YYNGEE. Written as DNA, the CDR3 is TGTGCCAGCAGCGTAGTCTCTACAGATACGCAGTATTTT. It yields the protein CASSVVSTDTQYF.

In its sample, this clonotype is medium-sized. The V and J genes are TRBV9 and TRBJ1-1, with D possibly matching TRBD1 (5 bases). Trimming shortened V by 4 bases and J by 1 base, and 17 bases separated the two germline ends. The V gene's germline CDR1 is SGDLS and CDR2 YYNGEE. This CDR3 is built from 16 residues. The CDR3 loop is CASSPSGGSANTEAFF. CDR3 DNA: TGTGCCAGCAGCCCAAGTGGGGGAAGTGCGAACACTGAAGCTTTCTTT.

With regard to this clonotype: A much larger clone lies one base from this, so it may be a read error. The chain combines TRBV9 with TRBJ2-7, with 8 bases matching TRBD1. The CDR3 length is 13 residues. Germline CDR1 is SGDLS and CDR2 is YYNGEE. The CDR3 spells CPSSIQGGNEQYF. CDR3 sequence (DNA): TGTCCCAGCAGCATACAGGGGGGCAACGAGCAGTACTTC.

This clonotype was found many times. The V and J genes are TRBV9 and TRBJ2-7, with TRBD1 as a possible D gene (5 bases). Per the germline V gene, CDR1 is SGDLS and CDR2 is YYNGEE. This CDR3 contains 15 residues. With 4 bases removed from V and 7 bases from J, the gap between germline ends came to 21 bases. The CDR3 protein is CASSPRQIRSEEQYF. The CDR3 DNA reads TGTGCCAGCAGCCCACGACAGATCCGGAGTGAAGAGCAGTACTTC.

In this sample, this clonotype turned up many times. The chain couples TRBV9 to TRBJ2-3, with 10 bases matching TRBD2. V lost 0 bases and J lost 2; bases outside the gene matches: 3. CDR1 and CDR2 (germline): SGDLS, YYNGEE. The CDR3 has 16 amino acids. The CDR3 nucleotides read TGTGCCAGCAGCGTAGGTAGCGGGGGGTACACAGATACGCAGTATTTT. It codes for CASSVGSGGYTDTQYF. Full variable domain (remainder filled in from reference TRBV9 and TRBJ2-3): DSGVTQTPKHLITATGQRVTLRCSPRSGDLSVYWYQQSLDQGLQFLIQYYNGEERAKGNILERFSAQQFPDLHSELNLSSLELGDSALYFCASSVGSGGYTDTQYFGPGTRLTVL.

This clonotype was seen many times. V usage is TRBV9 and J usage is TRBJ2-1; unclear D gene. Germline V gives CDR1 SGDLS, CDR2 YYNGEE. V dropped 4 bases and J dropped 1 base, with 18 bases sitting between them. The CDR3 consists of 17 residues. In DNA, the CDR3 is TGTGCCAGCAGCCCTCCCTATGTCAGAGTATCCTACAATGAGCAGTTCTTC. Protein: CASSPPYVRVSYNEQFF.

This clonotype came up a few times. V usage is TRBV9 and J usage is TRBJ2-1; tentative D call: TRBD2 (5 bases). V lost 8 bases, J lost 2 bases, and 23 bases lay in between. The CDR3 consists of 17 residues. The germline CDR1 and CDR2 sequences are SGDLS and YYNGEE. This chain's CDR3 is CASSDPRGMPAYNEQFF. In DNA form, the CDR3 reads TGTGCCAGTTCCGACCCCCGGGGAATGCCCGCCTACAATGAGCAGTTCTTC.

This clonotype came up many times. This chain connects TRBV9 to TRBJ2-2, with D possibly being TRBD1 or TRBD2 (5 bases each). Germline-derived CDR1 and CDR2 are SGDLS and YYNGEE. V was pared by 0 bases and J by 5 bases, with 14 bases between. CDR3 size: 16 residues. As DNA, the CDR3 is TGTGCCAGCAGCGTAGAACCGGGGACGGTAACCGGGGAGCTGTTTTTT. This codes for CASSVEPGTVTGELFF. The whole variable domain, remainder taken from reference TRBV9 and TRBJ2-2, is DSGVTQTPKHLITATGQRVTLRCSPRSGDLSVYWYQQSLDQGLQFLIQYYNGEERAKGNILERFSAQQFPDLHSELNLSSLELGDSALYFCASSVEPGTVTGELFFGEGSRLTVL.

In its sample, this clonotype was seen many times. The rearrangement uses TRBV9 and TRBJ2-2; D is possibly TRBD1 (6 bases). This CDR3 is built from 13 residues. The V gene's germline CDR1 is SGDLS and CDR2 YYNGEE. V shed 7 bases and J shed 7 bases, with 14 bases lying between them. The CDR3: CASEQGGNGELFF. For the CDR3, the DNA is TGTGCCAGCGAGCAAGGGGGAAACGGGGAGCTGTTTTTT.

This clonotype was detected ten times or more. This rearrangement joins TRBV9 to TRBJ2-2; D is undetermined. The CDR3 extends over 16 amino acids. Between the trimmed V and J ends, which lost 0 bases and 0 bases, there was a span of 9 bases. CDR1 is SGDLS and CDR2 is YYNGEE in the germline V gene. For the CDR3, the DNA is TGTGCCAGCAGCGTAGTAAGCAGGACGAACACCGGGGAGCTGTTTTTT. This codes for CASSVVSRTNTGELFF.

This clonotype was detected ten times or more. The V call is TRBV9, the J call TRBJ2-7; D ambiguous. Trimming pared 0 bases from V and 4 bases from J, leaving 5 bases between. This CDR3 spans 12 amino acids. Per the germline V gene, CDR1 is SGDLS and CDR2 is YYNGEE. The CDR3 bases are TGTGCCAGCAGCGTAGGAGATTACGAGCAGTACTTC. It translates to CASSVGDYEQYF. The whole variable domain, remainder taken from reference TRBV9 and TRBJ2-7, is DSGVTQTPKHLITATGQRVTLRCSPRSGDLSVYWYQQSLDQGLQFLIQYYNGEERAKGNILERFSAQQFPDLHSELNLSSLELGDSALYFCASSVGDYEQYFGPGTRLTVT.

The V call is TRBV9, the J call TRBJ2-7, with D possibly being TRBD1 (5 bases). The ends were cut back, 3 bases at V and 5 bases at J, with 18 bases in the middle. The V gene's germline CDR1 is SGDLS and CDR2 YYNGEE. The CDR3 totals 15 residues. For the CDR3, the DNA is TGTGCCAGCAGCGACCAGGGAAGAGAGAAAAACGAGCAGTACTTC. Translation gives CASSDQGREKNEQYF.

This clonotype is classed as medium-sized (0.01 to 0.1%). The chain carries TRBV9 and TRBJ1-1; tentatively, D is TRBD1 (5 bases). The CDR3 runs to 13 residues. V was pared by 0 bases and J by 4 bases, with 7 bases between. The V gene's germline CDR1 is SGDLS and CDR2 YYNGEE. The CDR3 loop reads CASSVERGTEAFF. In nucleotides, the CDR3 is TGTGCCAGCAGCGTAGAGAGGGGCACTGAAGCTTTCTTT.

This clonotype was detected ten times or more. This sequence joins TRBV9 and TRBJ2-3; the D call may be TRBD1 or TRBD2 (5 bases each). The CDR3 extends over 14 amino acids. The V end lost 7 bases, the J end lost 1 base, and 13 bases lay between the germline ends. The germline gives CDR1 SGDLS, CDR2 YYNGEE. CDR3 bases: TGTGCCAGCCGAGGGGCGGACCGCACAGATACGCAGTATTTT. Encoded protein: CASRGADRTDTQYF. The variable domain in full, completed from reference TRBV9 and TRBJ2-3, reads DSGVTQTPKHLITATGQRVTLRCSPRSGDLSVYWYQQSLDQGLQFLIQYYNGEERAKGNILERFSAQQFPDLHSELNLSSLELGDSALYFCASRGADRTDTQYFGPGTRLTVL.

In its sample, this clonotype ranks as medium-sized. The chain combines TRBV9 with TRBJ2-3; TRBD2 agrees at 8 bases. CDR3 length equals 16 residues. Germline CDR1 and CDR2: SGDLS and YYNGEE. The V segment lost 4 bases and the J segment 3 bases; nucleotides outside the gene matches: 10. The chain's CDR3 is CASSLPRGGGTDTQYF. Here the CDR3 DNA reads TGTGCCAGCAGCCTCCCTCGGGGGGGTGGGACAGATACGCAGTATTTT.

This clonotype appeared many times. The V call is TRBV2, the J call TRBJ2-5; D unclear. Deletions cut 5 bases from V and 0 bases from J, with 4 bases between. The CDR3 sequence is 12 residues long. CDR1 SNHLY and CDR2 FYNNEI come from the germline V gene. The CDR3 is CASSPYQETQYF. The CDR3 region has the DNA TGTGCCAGCAGTCCCTACCAAGAGACCCAGTACTTC.

This clonotype appeared many times. The rearrangement joins TRBV9 to TRBJ2-7, with a tentative D call TRBD1 (6 bases). V was clipped by 0 bases and J by 3 bases, with 13 bases between them. Germline V gene lookup returns CDR1 SGDLS and CDR2 YYNGEE. The CDR3 consists of 15 residues. CDR3 nucleotide sequence: TGTGCCAGCAGCGTAGAGGGGACACAGAACTACGAGCAGTACTTC. Translation gives CASSVEGTQNYEQYF.

This clonotype was seen repeatedly, ten times or more. This chain connects TRBV9 to TRBJ2-3; D may be TRBD1 (5 bases). CDR3 length: 16 amino acids. The germline CDR1 and CDR2 sequences are SGDLS and YYNGEE. Between the trimmed V and J ends, which lost 1 base and 0 bases, there was a span of 12 bases. In DNA, the CDR3 is TGTGCCAGCAGCGTAAAAGGGGCCTCTAGCACAGATACGCAGTATTTT. Translation: CASSVKGASSTDTQYF.

This clonotype was seen more than once but under ten times. V is TRBV9 and J is TRBJ1-1; 7 bases line up with TRBD1. The CDR3 length is 17 residues. CDR1 SGDLS and CDR2 YYNGEE come from the germline V gene. The V segment lost 3 bases and the J segment 1 base; nucleotides outside the gene matches: 12. CDR3 DNA sequence: TGTGCCAGCAGCGGGGGAGAGGGGGCCTCGCGGAACACTGAAGCTTTCTTT. Protein product: CASSGGEGASRNTEAFF.